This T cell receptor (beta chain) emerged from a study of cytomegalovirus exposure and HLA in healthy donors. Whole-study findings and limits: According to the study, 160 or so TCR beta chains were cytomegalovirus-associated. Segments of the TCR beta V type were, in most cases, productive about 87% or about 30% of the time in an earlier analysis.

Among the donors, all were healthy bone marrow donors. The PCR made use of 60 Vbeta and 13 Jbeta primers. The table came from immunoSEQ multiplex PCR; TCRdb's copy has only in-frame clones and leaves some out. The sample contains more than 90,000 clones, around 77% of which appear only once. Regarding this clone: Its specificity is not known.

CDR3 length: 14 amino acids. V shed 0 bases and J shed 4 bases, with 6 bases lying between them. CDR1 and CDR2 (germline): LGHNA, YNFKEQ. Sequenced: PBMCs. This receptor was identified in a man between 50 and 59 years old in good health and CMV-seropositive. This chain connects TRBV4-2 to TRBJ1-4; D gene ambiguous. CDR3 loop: CASSQDNSNEKLFF. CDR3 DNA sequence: TGTGCCAGCAGCCAAGATAACAGTAATGAAAAACTGTTTTTT.